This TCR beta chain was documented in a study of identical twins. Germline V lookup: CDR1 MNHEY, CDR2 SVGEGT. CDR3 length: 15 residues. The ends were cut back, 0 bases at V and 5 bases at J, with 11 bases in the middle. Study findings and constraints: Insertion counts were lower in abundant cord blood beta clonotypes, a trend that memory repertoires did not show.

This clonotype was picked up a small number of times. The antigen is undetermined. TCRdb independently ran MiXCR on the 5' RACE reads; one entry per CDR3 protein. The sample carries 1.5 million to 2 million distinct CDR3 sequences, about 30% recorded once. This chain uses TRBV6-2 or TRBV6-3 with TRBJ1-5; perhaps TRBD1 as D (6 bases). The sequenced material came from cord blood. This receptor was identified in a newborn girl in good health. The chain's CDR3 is CASSYSIQGHQPQHF. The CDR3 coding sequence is TGTGCCAGCAGTTACTCGATACAGGGCCATCAGCCCCAGCATTTT.